The 31 T cell receptor beta chains below were found in one sample sequenced in a study of T cell responses to AZD1222 COVID-19 vaccine. Clones were read by immunoSEQ multiplex PCR, and TCRdb kept only the in-frame ones, dropping some. Of fewer than 150,000 clones in the sample, under 95% were seen once. The sample here was peripheral blood, taken on day 0 of AZD1222 vaccination. The receptors originated from an adult in good health.

The chain links TRBV27 to TRBJ1-4; 9 bases fit TRBD1. Looked up from germline, CDR1 is MNHEY and CDR2 is SMNVEV (reference sequence). The CDR3 spans 16 residues. V trimming: 1 base; J trimming: 7 bases; junction bases outside the gene matches: 7. CDR3 DNA: TGTGCCAGCAGTTTATTGTCACAGGGGGCTGGTGAAAAACTGTTTTTT. Protein: CASSLLSQGAGEKLFF. The whole variable domain, filled in from reference TRBV27 and TRBJ1-4, reads EAQVTQNPRYLITVTGKKLTVTCSQNMNHEYMSWYRQDPGLGLRQIYYSMNVEVTDKGDVPEGYKVSRKEKRNFPLILESPSPNQTSLYFCASSLLSQGAGEKLFFGSGTQLSVL.

The rearrangement links TRBV7-2 to TRBJ2-3; D ambiguous. Germline V gene lookup returns CDR1 SGHTA and CDR2 FQGNSA. This CDR3 has 12 residues. With 2 bases removed from V and 7 bases from J, the gap between germline ends came to 7 bases. The CDR3 sequence: CASSLNPHTQYF. In nucleotides, the CDR3 is TGTGCCAGCAGCTTAAACCCCCATACGCAGTATTTT.

The chain employs TRBV2 and TRBJ1-1, with 8 bases identical to TRBD1. The CDR3 spans 12 residues. V was clipped by 8 bases and J by 4 bases; unmatched bases: 3. Germline V lookup: CDR1 SNHLY, CDR2 FYNNEI. CDR3 protein: CASSGQVTEAFF. Here the CDR3 DNA reads TGTGCCAGCTCGGGACAGGTCACTGAAGCTTTCTTT.

V is TRBV11-1 and J is TRBJ1-6, with no clear D. Per the germline V gene, CDR1 is SGHAT and CDR2 is FQDESV (reference sequence). CDR3 length: 13 amino acids. V was clipped by 2 bases and J by 10 bases, with 9 bases between them. CDR3 sequence (DNA): TGTGCCAGCAGCTTACGGAGTTTCTCACCCCTCCACTTT. This sequence encodes CASSLRSFSPLHF.

The sample holds one count of this clone. This sequence joins TRBV6-6 and TRBJ1-4; D is uncertain. CDR3 length: 15 residues. Germline V gene lookup returns CDR1 MNHNY and CDR2 SVGAGI (reference sequence). V lost 5 bases and J 7 bases, leaving 17 bases between the germline ends. CDR3 sequence (DNA): TGTGCCAGCAGTCCCCGCCCCCCGGCGGGTGAAAAACTGTTTTTT. It encodes CASSPRPPAGEKLFF.

The V and J genes are TRBV10-3 and TRBJ1-6, with D uncertain. Germline V gene lookup returns CDR1 ENHRY and CDR2 SYGVKD. The CDR3 loop spans 12 amino acids. V was pared by 3 bases and J by 11 bases, with 8 bases between. CDR3 protein: CAISDSFAPLHF. The CDR3 nucleotides read TGTGCCATCAGTGACAGCTTTGCACCCCTCCACTTT.

The chain has TRBV7-2 and TRBJ1-4; D is unclear. This CDR3 is 14 amino acids long. CDR1 is SGHTA and CDR2 is FQGNSA in the germline V gene. V was shortened by 6 bases and J by 6 bases, with 14 bases between the two germline ends. The chain's CDR3 is CASSRLGGYEKLFF. CDR3 coding DNA: TGTGCCAGCAGTCGATTAGGCGGATATGAAAAACTGTTTTTT.

This clone was seen a single time. The chain couples TRBV7-2 to TRBJ1-2; D gene uncertain. The V end lost 5 bases, the J end lost 2 bases, and 12 bases lay between the germline ends. Germline V gene data show CDR1 as SGHTA and CDR2 as FQGNSA. This CDR3 contains 14 residues. CDR3: CASSHPGGNYGYTF. In DNA, the CDR3 is TGTGCCAGCAGCCACCCCGGAGGGAACTATGGCTACACCTTC.

The chain uses TRBV5-1 and TRBJ2-4; D is ambiguous. The germline CDR1 and CDR2 sequences are SGHRS and YFSETQ. The CDR3 spans 13 residues. V lost 2 bases and J 8 bases, leaving 11 bases between the germline ends. CDR3 bases: TGCGCCAGCAGCTTAGTGATAGTAGACATTCAGTACTTC. Protein product: CASSLVIVDIQYF.

The chain has TRBV7-2 and TRBJ2-1; 8 bases are a match to TRBD2. Germline V lookup: CDR1 SGHTA, CDR2 FQGNSA. Unmatched junction bases numbered 3, after V lost 2 bases and J lost 15 bases. CDR3 length: 11 residues. The CDR3: CASSLNREGFF. Written as DNA, the CDR3 is TGTGCCAGCAGCTTAAACCGGGAGGGGTTCTTC.

The chain recombines TRBV7-2 with TRBJ2-2; TRBD2 matches 8 bases. The trim removed 2 bases at V and 5 bases at J, leaving 13 bases unmatched. Germline CDR1 reads SGHTA; CDR2 reads FQGNSA. This CDR3 spans 18 amino acids. The DNA of the CDR3 is TGTGCCAGCAGCTTAAGTCTACTCAGCGGGAGCTTTACCGGGGAGCTGTTTTTT. Its protein product is CASSLSLLSGSFTGELFF.

The rearrangement uses TRBV6-6 and TRBJ2-7; 12 nucleotides agree with TRBD2. CDR3 length: 13 residues. With 8 bases clipped from V and 6 bases from J, the junction kept 5 bases outside the gene matches. Germline values: CDR1 MNHNY, CDR2 SVGAGI (reference sequence). In DNA, the CDR3 is TGTGCCAGCCGACTAGCGGGAGAAGGCGAGCAGTACTTC. This codes for CASRLAGEGEQYF.

V gene TRBV7-3 combines with J gene TRBJ1-6; TRBD1 matches 10 bases. The CDR3 spans 15 residues. The V gene's germline CDR1 is SGHTA and CDR2 FQGTGA. With 0 bases clipped from V and 9 bases from J, the junction kept 2 bases outside the gene matches. The CDR3 here is CASSLTGQGTSPLHF. The CDR3 DNA reads TGTGCCAGCAGCTTAACGGGACAGGGGACTTCACCCCTCCACTTT.

The chain joins TRBV7-9 to TRBJ2-7, with a weak D call TRBD2 (6 bases). CDR3 length: 16 amino acids. Germline V gene sequence: CDR1 SEHNR, CDR2 FQNEAQ (reference sequence). Deletions cut 4 bases from V and 0 bases from J, with 16 bases between. CDR3 region: CASSSPSASSSYEQYF. The CDR3 DNA is TGTGCCAGCAGCTCCCCTAGCGCCTCAAGCTCCTACGAGCAGTACTTC.

The V and J genes are TRBV3-1 (or the pseudogene TRBV3-2) and TRBJ2-1; TRBD2 matches at 7 bases. Germline V gene lookup returns CDR1 LGHDT and CDR2 YNNKEL (reference sequence). The trim removed 0 bases at V and 10 bases at J, leaving 6 bases unmatched. The CDR3 sequence is 14 residues long. The CDR3 loop is CASSQDLVAGEQFF. CDR3 DNA: TGTGCCAGCAGCCAAGATCTGGTAGCGGGCGAGCAGTTCTTC.

The J gene is TRBJ2-2, the V gene TRBV27; TRBD2 aligns across 14 bases. This CDR3 has 16 residues. V shed 6 bases and J 2 bases; nucleotides not matched to a gene: 2. CDR1 is MNHEY, CDR2 SMNVEV, per germline (reference sequence). The CDR3 nucleotides are TGTGCCAGCAGGACTAGCGGGAGGGCCAACACCGGGGAGCTGTTTTTT. Its translation: CASRTSGRANTGELFF.

V gene TRBV5-5 combines with J gene TRBJ2-7; a weak D match, TRBD1 (5 bases). This CDR3 comprises 15 residues. Trimming stripped 0 bases from V and 4 bases from J, with 14 bases between. Per germline, CDR1 SGHKS and CDR2 YYEKEE (reference sequence). The CDR3 nucleotides read TGTGCCAGCAGCTTGGAACCGACAGTAGGATACGAGCAGTACTTC. Its translation is CASSLEPTVGYEQYF.

The CDR3 is CASSPELQGYGYTF. In DNA, the CDR3 is TGTGCCAGCTCACCAGAGTTACAGGGCTATGGCTACACCTTC. The genes are TRBV18 and TRBJ1-2; tentative D call: TRBD1 (6 bases). The V end was cut by 2 bases, the J end by 4 bases, with 11 bases between. Looked up from germline, CDR1 is KGHSH and CDR2 is LQKENI. This CDR3 is built from 14 residues.

The chain has TRBV4-1 and TRBJ2-7; tentatively, D is TRBD1 (6 bases). The CDR3 sequence is 15 residues long. CDR1 and CDR2 (germline): MGHRA, YSYEKL. Trimming stripped 1 base from V and 0 bases from J, with 10 bases between. This CDR3 reads CASSQVGASSYEQYF. In nucleotides, the CDR3 is TGCGCCAGCAGCCAAGTGGGGGCGAGCTCCTACGAGCAGTACTTC.

In this sample, this clone turned up once. CDR3 sequence (DNA): TGTGCCAGCAGCTCAGGACGCAGCCAAGAGACCCAGTACTTC. Its protein product is CASSSGRSQETQYF. The chain is built from TRBV13 and TRBJ2-5; D is unclear. The V gene lost 4 bases and the J gene lost 1 base, with 10 bases spanning the gap. From germline, CDR1 is PRHDT and CDR2 FYEKMQ (reference sequence). The CDR3 covers 14 residues.

The rearrangement joins TRBV7-2 to TRBJ1-1; D possibly corresponds to TRBD1 (5 bases). The germline V gene has CDR1 SGHTA and CDR2 FQGNSA. V lost 2 bases, J lost 0 bases, and 10 bases lay in between. This CDR3 has 15 amino acids. The CDR3 spells CASSLKGTVNTEAFF. CDR3 sequence (DNA): TGTGCCAGCAGCTTAAAAGGGACCGTGAACACTGAAGCTTTCTTT. Drawing the rest from reference TRBV7-2 and TRBJ1-1, the complete variable domain is GAGVSQSPSNKVTEKGKDVELRCDPISGHTALYWYRQSLGQGLEFLIYFQGNSAPDKSGLPSDRFSAERTGGSVSTLTIQRTQQEDSAVYLCASSLKGTVNTEAFFGQGTRLTVV.

The chain employs TRBV6-2 or TRBV6-3 and TRBJ1-1, with TRBD1 matching over 10 bases. The V segment lost 2 bases and the J segment 0 bases; nucleotides outside the gene matches: 12. The CDR3 consists of 19 residues. CDR1 and CDR2 from the germline V gene are MNHEY and SVGEGT. The CDR3 loop reads CASSYPPGQGRPMNTEAFF. The CDR3 region has the DNA TGTGCCAGCAGTTACCCCCCGGGACAGGGGAGGCCAATGAACACTGAAGCTTTCTTT.

This sequence joins TRBV19 and TRBJ1-6; D gene unclear. The germline gives CDR1 LNHDA, CDR2 SQIVND (reference sequence). V lost 3 bases and J 0 bases, leaving 6 bases between the germline ends. The CDR3 has 15 amino acids. The CDR3 bases are TGTGCCAGTAGTATCCTGAGCTCCTATAATTCACCCCTCCACTTT. Translating gives CASSILSSYNSPLHF.

The sample holds a few counts of this clone. This chain links TRBV5-1 with TRBJ2-7, with unresolved D. The CDR3 has 15 amino acids. The germline V gene encodes CDR1 SGHRS and CDR2 YFSETQ. V lost 0 bases and J 2 bases, leaving 12 bases between the germline ends. CDR3 residues: CASSLDGPGAYEQYF. The CDR3 nucleotides are TGCGCCAGCAGCTTGGATGGACCTGGGGCCTACGAGCAGTACTTC.

This chain links TRBV5-4 with TRBJ1-2; the match to TRBD1 covers 8 bases. CDR1 is SGHNT and CDR2 is YYREEE in the germline V gene (reference sequence). The V and J ends lost 5 bases and 2 bases, in that order; junction bases with no gene match: 5. The CDR3 has 14 residues. Written as DNA, the CDR3 is TGTGCCAGCAGGCCGGACAGGGCAAACTATGGCTACACCTTC. It is translated as CASRPDRANYGYTF.

This sequence joins TRBV18 and TRBJ1-1; the D gene is possibly TRBD1 (5 bases). The length of the CDR3 is 15 residues. Per germline, CDR1 KGHSH and CDR2 LQKENI. Trimming pared 6 bases from V and 2 bases from J, leaving 16 bases between. The CDR3 loop is CASSRGVGENTEAFF. As DNA, the CDR3 is TGTGCCAGCTCCCGGGGGGTGGGAGAAAACACTGAAGCTTTCTTT.

The chain employs TRBV7-2 and TRBJ2-7; D gene ambiguous. Trimming pared 5 bases from V and 1 base from J, leaving 9 bases between. The V gene's germline CDR1 is SGHTA and CDR2 FQGNSA. The length of the CDR3 is 13 residues. The CDR3, as DNA: TGTGCCAGCAGCCCAGGTAGATCCTACGAGCAGTACTTC. Its protein is CASSPGRSYEQYF.

The rearrangement uses TRBV6-5 and TRBJ1-1; D uncertain. The V end lost 0 bases, the J end lost 1 base, and 3 bases lay between the germline ends. This CDR3 contains 13 residues. CDR1 and CDR2 (germline): MNHEY, SVGAGI. This chain's CDR3 is CASSYSWNTEAFF. For the CDR3, the DNA is TGTGCCAGCAGTTACTCGTGGAACACTGAAGCTTTCTTT.

The chain employs TRBV16 and TRBJ1-4; D is perhaps TRBD1 (5 bases). The CDR3 consists of 15 residues. Trimming shortened V by 0 bases and J by 6 bases, and 11 bases separated the two germline ends. CDR1 is KGHSY, CDR2 FQNENV, per germline. The CDR3 loop reads CASSQSGALYEKLFF. As DNA, the CDR3 is TGTGCCAGCAGCCAATCAGGGGCGCTTTATGAAAAACTGTTTTTT.

The chain is built from TRBV12-3 or TRBV12-4 and TRBJ1-1; D unresolved. With 4 bases removed from V and 10 bases from J, the gap between germline ends came to 16 bases. The CDR3 extends over 13 amino acids. The chain's CDR3 is CASSSYLVRGAFF. DNA for the CDR3: TGTGCCAGCAGTTCCTACCTGGTCAGAGGAGCTTTCTTT.

The V and J genes are TRBV5-1 and TRBJ1-1, with D perhaps matching TRBD1 (5 bases). V was pared by 0 bases and J by 11 bases, with 11 bases between. From germline, CDR1 is SGHRS and CDR2 YFSETQ. This CDR3 region has 12 residues. The CDR3 loop is CASSLEGNRAFF. Here the CDR3 DNA reads TGCGCCAGCAGCTTGGAGGGGAATCGGGCTTTCTTT.